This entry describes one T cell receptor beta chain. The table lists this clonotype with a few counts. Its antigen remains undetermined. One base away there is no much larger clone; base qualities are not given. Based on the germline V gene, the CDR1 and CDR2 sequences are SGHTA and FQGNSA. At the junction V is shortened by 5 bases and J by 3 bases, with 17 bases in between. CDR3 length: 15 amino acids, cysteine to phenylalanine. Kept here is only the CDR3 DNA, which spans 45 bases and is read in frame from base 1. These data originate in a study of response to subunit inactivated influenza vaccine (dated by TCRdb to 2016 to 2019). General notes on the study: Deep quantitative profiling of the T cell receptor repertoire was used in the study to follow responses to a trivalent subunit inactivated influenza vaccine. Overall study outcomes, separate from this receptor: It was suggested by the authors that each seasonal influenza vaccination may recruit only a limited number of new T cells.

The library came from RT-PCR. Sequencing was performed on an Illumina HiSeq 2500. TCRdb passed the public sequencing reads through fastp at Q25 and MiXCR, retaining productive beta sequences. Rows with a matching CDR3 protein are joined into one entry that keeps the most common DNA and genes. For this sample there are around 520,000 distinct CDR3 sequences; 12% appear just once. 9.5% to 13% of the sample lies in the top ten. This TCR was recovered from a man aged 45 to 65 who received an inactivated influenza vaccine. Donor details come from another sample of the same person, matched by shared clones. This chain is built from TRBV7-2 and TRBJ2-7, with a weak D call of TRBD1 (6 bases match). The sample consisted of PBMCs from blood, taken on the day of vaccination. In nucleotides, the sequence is TGTGCCAGCAGCAAGCCCGACAGGTTAGGCTACGAGCAGTACTTC. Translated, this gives CASSKPDRLGYEQYF.